What follows are 28 T cell receptor beta chains derived from one specimen sequenced in a study of T-cell reconstitution after alpha-beta-depleted transplantation in children. During its preparation, the TCRbeta library received unique molecular identifiers. One entry per CDR3 protein results from TCRdb running MiXCR on the PCR reads. The repertoire holds about 610,000 distinct CDR3 sequences, with over 9.5% as singletons. The specimen was PBMCs from the stem cell graft donor, collected from the stem cell graft. Receptors originate from a human donor who donated a stem cell graft to a child with acute myeloid leukemia.

This clonotype was seen a few times. V and J are TRBV4-2 and TRBJ1-1, with TRBD1 as a possible D gene (6 bases). Germline CDR1 reads LGHNA; CDR2 reads YNFKEQ. The CDR3 loop spans 16 amino acids. With 7 bases removed from V and 5 bases from J, the gap between germline ends came to 23 bases. Written as DNA, the CDR3 is TGTGCCAGCACACAGGGTGGCAGGGCGGAGTTAACTGAAGCTTTCTTT. It is translated as CASTQGGRAELTEAFF.

This clonotype came up many times. This rearrangement joins TRBV5-1 to TRBJ2-5; TRBD1 might be the D (5 bases). The V and J ends lost 1 base and 4 bases respectively, with 11 bases between them. This CDR3 region has 14 residues. CDR1 and CDR2 from the germline V gene are SGHRS and YFSETQ. CDR3 bases: TGCGCCAGCAGCTTGATCTGGGGCGGAGAGACCCAGTACTTC. As protein: CASSLIWGGETQYF.

There are many counts of this clonotype. The chain carries TRBV4-2 and TRBJ2-1, with 10 bases fitting TRBD2. V dropped 0 bases and J dropped 9; count of bases not matched to a gene: 8. From germline, CDR1 is LGHNA and CDR2 YNFKEQ. The CDR3 runs to 16 residues. The DNA of the CDR3 is TGTGCCAGCAGCCAAGAGGCCCTAGCGGGAGCCAGTGAGCAGTTCTTC. This codes for CASSQEALAGASEQFF.

The sample holds many counts of this clonotype. The V gene is TRBV4-2, the J gene TRBJ2-2; no firm D call. V shed 0 bases and J shed 4 bases, with 9 bases lying between them. The CDR3 loop spans 15 amino acids. Germline V gives CDR1 LGHNA, CDR2 YNFKEQ. The CDR3 bases are TGTGCCAGCAGCCAAGATTTAGCTAGCACCGGGGAGCTGTTTTTT. Translating gives CASSQDLASTGELFF.

Many counts were recorded for this clonotype. The chain couples TRBV7-3 to TRBJ2-1; D not certain. From germline, CDR1 is SGHTA and CDR2 FQGTGA. Trimming pared 7 bases from V and 2 bases from J, leaving 24 bases between. The CDR3 contains 18 residues. CDR3 bases: TGTGCCAGCAACACCCTGACCAGACCCCTCAGGCCCTACAATGAGCAGTTCTTC. This sequence encodes CASNTLTRPLRPYNEQFF.

As to this clonotype: A single base separates this from a much larger clone, so it may be a read error. The rearrangement uses TRBV29-1 and TRBJ2-6, with D uncertain. The CDR3 spans 12 residues. Germline V lookup: CDR1 SQVTM, CDR2 ANQGSEA. V dropped 3 bases and J dropped 2 bases, with 2 bases sitting between them. The CDR3 sequence is CSVEAGANVLTF. The DNA of the CDR3 is TGCAGCGTTGAGGCTGGGGCCAACGTCCTGACTTTC.

This clonotype was seen at least ten times. The V and J genes are TRBV20-1 and TRBJ2-1; no definite D call. Germline V CDR1 and CDR2: DFQATT, SNEGSKA (reference sequence). The CDR3 runs 10 residues. Trimming cost V 8 bases and J 5 bases, with 7 bases left between them. The CDR3 DNA reads as TGCAGTCCAAGAAACAATGAGCAGTTCTTC. Amino acid sequence: CSPRNNEQFF.

This clonotype has at least ten counts. The rearrangement joins TRBV3-1 to TRBJ2-7; D may be TRBD1 or TRBD2 (5 bases each). This CDR3 comprises 15 residues. Trimming left V 0 bases short and J 2 bases short, with 11 bases between. From germline, CDR1 is LGHDT and CDR2 YNNKEL (reference sequence). The DNA for the CDR3 is TGTGCCAGCAGCCAAGATGGGACCCTGGCCTACGAGCAGTACTTC. It translates to CASSQDGTLAYEQYF.

Only a few counts were recorded for this clonotype. V is TRBV6-5 and J is TRBJ2-7, with D possibly called TRBD1 or TRBD2 (5 bases each). Germline V lookup: CDR1 MNHEY, CDR2 SVGAGI. The CDR3 extends over 17 amino acids. V was pared by 2 bases and J by 5 bases, with 22 bases between. The CDR3 DNA reads TGTGCCAGCAGTTACCAGGGAATGGCTAGCCCTTATAACGAGCAGTACTTC. Its protein is CASSYQGMASPYNEQYF.

This clonotype was picked up a small number of times. J is TRBJ2-3 and V is TRBV28; D is perhaps TRBD2 (5 bases). The CDR3 runs 15 residues. Trimming pared 8 bases from V and 9 bases from J, leaving 24 bases between. Per germline, CDR1 MDHEN and CDR2 SYDVKM. The CDR3 region has the DNA TGTGCCAGCCGATCAGACGGTACCCAGAGGGAGACGCAGTATTTT. It is translated as CASRSDGTQRETQYF.

As DNA, the CDR3 is TGTGCCAGCAGCTCAGGACAGGGGAAGGGCTACACCTTC. Translation: CASSSGQGKGYTF. V and J are TRBV6-6 and TRBJ1-2; the match to TRBD1 covers 9 bases. The CDR3 is 13 amino acids. V was clipped by 6 bases and J by 8 bases; unmatched bases: 7. Germline V gene sequence: CDR1 MNHNY, CDR2 SVGAGI (reference sequence).

This clonotype was seen only a few times. V and J are TRBV9 and TRBJ2-3; the match to TRBD1 covers 9 bases. The trim removed 0 bases at V and 6 bases at J, leaving 14 bases unmatched. In germline, CDR1 is SGDLS, CDR2 YYNGEE. CDR3 length: 18 residues. For the CDR3, the DNA is TGTGCCAGCAGCGTAGAATTCGGGACAGGGTTTTTGGAGGATACGCAGTATTTT. Translating it yields CASSVEFGTGFLEDTQYF.

The genes are TRBV29-1 and TRBJ2-5; 12 positions agree with TRBD1. In germline, CDR1 is SQVTM, CDR2 ANQGSEA. V shed 4 bases and J 4 bases; nucleotides not matched to a gene: 7. This CDR3 region has 15 residues. In DNA form, the CDR3 reads TGCAGCGTTGCCACCGGGACAGGGGGCCGAGAGACCCAGTACTTC. This translates into CSVATGTGGRETQYF.

This clonotype was detected ten times or more. The genes are TRBV6-5 and TRBJ1-6; D unresolved. CDR1 MNHEY and CDR2 SVGAGI come from the germline V gene. The CDR3 spans 12 residues. Trimming cost V 8 bases and J 7 bases, with 9 bases left between them. The CDR3 coding sequence is TGTGCCAGCGGATTACACAATTCACCCCTCCACTTT. It yields the protein CASGLHNSPLHF.

There are a few counts of this clonotype. The chain couples TRBV30 to TRBJ2-7; 12 positions match TRBD1. CDR1 and CDR2 from the germline V gene are GTSNPN and SVGIG (reference sequence). The CDR3 loop spans 17 amino acids. The J segment lost 4 bases and the V segment lost 2 bases, leaving 12 bases of the junction unmatched. CDR3 in amino acids: CAWSMTGTGGTLYEQYF. CDR3 DNA sequence: TGTGCCTGGAGTATGACCGGGACAGGGGGCACCCTTTACGAGCAGTACTTC.

This clonotype was seen repeatedly, ten times or more. This rearrangement joins TRBV29-1 to TRBJ2-1; D possibly matches TRBD1 or TRBD2 (6 bases each). V dropped 4 bases and J dropped 7 bases, with 26 bases sitting between them. The germline gives CDR1 SQVTM, CDR2 ANQGSEA. This CDR3 comprises 17 residues. CDR3 amino acids: CSVGVGQDPRGRNEQFF. In DNA, the CDR3 is TGCAGCGTTGGGGTCGGCCAGGACCCGAGGGGGAGGAATGAGCAGTTCTTC.

V and J are TRBV29-1 and TRBJ2-5; TRBD1 matches at 8 bases. CDR1 is SQVTM and CDR2 is ANQGSEA in the germline V gene. Trimming at V came to 4 bases and at J to 4 bases, leaving 8 bases not matched to a gene. CDR3 length: 14 amino acids. DNA for the CDR3: TGCAGCGTTGGTAACCAGGGGGCAAGAGAGACCCAGTACTTC. Amino acids: CSVGNQGARETQYF.

The chain is built from TRBV20-1 and TRBJ1-6; weak D call: TRBD1 (5 bases). Trimming took 5 bases from V and 7 from J, leaving 18 bases between them. This CDR3 region has 15 residues. Germline CDR1 reads DFQATT; CDR2 reads SNEGSKA (reference sequence). The CDR3 DNA follows: TGCAGTGCTCCCCCGGGGCAGCTTGAAAATTCACCCCTCCACTTT. Its protein is CSAPPGQLENSPLHF.

This clonotype was detected a few times. The chain employs TRBV3-1 and TRBJ2-1, with 10 positions matching TRBD2. The V segment lost 3 bases and the J segment 15 bases; nucleotides outside the gene matches: 8. The germline V gene has CDR1 LGHDT and CDR2 YNNKEL (reference sequence). The CDR3 runs 13 residues. CDR3 nucleotide sequence: TGTGCCAGCAGCCAGGGACTAGCGTTTACAGGGTTCTTC. Translated: CASSQGLAFTGFF.

Comments on this clonotype: A much more abundant neighbour one base away suggests this may be a read error. The chain is built from TRBV6-2 or TRBV6-3 and TRBJ2-2; no firm D call. In germline, CDR1 is MNHEY, CDR2 SVGEGT. The CDR3 loop spans 13 amino acids. Trimming stripped 6 bases from V and 4 bases from J, with 9 bases between. The CDR3 protein is CASSLWLTGELFF. The CDR3 DNA reads as TGTGCCAGCAGCCTATGGCTCACCGGGGAGCTGTTTTTT.

As for this clonotype: At one end, the junction sequence differs from germline, possibly due to a read error. V is TRBV7-2 and J is TRBJ2-7, with 8 nucleotides matching TRBD2. The CDR3 totals 13 residues. CDR1 is SGHTA, CDR2 FQGNSA, per germline. In nucleotides, the CDR3 is TGTGCCAGCAGCCCCAACCCTACTAGCGGAAAAGGCTTC. Protein product: CASSPNPTSGKGF.

The rearrangement links TRBV20-1 to TRBJ2-6; D is uncertain. Germline V lookup: CDR1 DFQATT, CDR2 SNEGSKA (reference sequence). Trimming removed 5 bases at V and 11 bases at J, with 13 bases between. The CDR3 has 12 amino acids. CDR3 protein: CSASDGQDVLTF. The CDR3 nucleotides read TGCAGTGCTTCCGATGGTCAAGACGTCCTGACTTTC.

This clonotype has more than one count but fewer than ten. The V call is TRBV5-1, the J call TRBJ1-1, with TRBD1 identical over 9 bases. V was pared by 4 bases and J by 4 bases, with 8 bases of the junction left unmatched. Germline-derived CDR1 and CDR2 are SGHRS and YFSETQ. The CDR3 spans 15 residues. The CDR3 nucleotides are TGCGCCAGCAGCCCCGGGGGACAGGGTATCACTGAAGCTTTCTTT. Its protein product is CASSPGGQGITEAFF.

In this sample, this clonotype turned up a few times. The chain has TRBV7-9 and TRBJ1-4; maybe TRBD1 (6 bases). Trimming took off 5 bases at V and 5 bases at J, with 15 bases between the two ends. CDR3 length: 15 residues. Germline V lookup: CDR1 SEHNR, CDR2 FQNEAQ (reference sequence). CDR3: CASSMTGGGNEKLFF. CDR3 in DNA: TGTGCCAGCAGCATGACAGGTGGGGGGAATGAAAAACTGTTTTTT.

This clonotype was picked up a small number of times. This chain joins TRBV4-3 and TRBJ2-7; maybe TRBD2 (5 bases). V was trimmed by 0 bases and J by 3 bases, leaving 15 bases between them. Germline V lookup: CDR1 LGHNA, CDR2 YSLEER. This CDR3 is built from 16 residues. CDR3 bases: TGCGCCAGCAGCCAAGATCGAACTAGTCTCTACTACGAGCAGTACTTC. Its translation: CASSQDRTSLYYEQYF.

This chain connects TRBV11-2 to TRBJ2-2; tentative D call: TRBD2 (6 bases). Trimming took off 3 bases at V and 1 base at J, with 18 bases between the two ends. Germline CDR1 reads SGHAT; CDR2 reads FQNNGV. The CDR3 is 18 residues long. The CDR3 region is CASSLGRLGLKNTGELFF. The CDR3 region has the DNA TGTGCCAGCAGCTTGGGACGCCTGGGACTTAAGAACACCGGGGAGCTGTTTTTT. Full variable domain (remainder filled in from reference TRBV11-2 and TRBJ2-2): EAGVAQSPRYKIIEKRQSVAFWCNPISGHATLYWYQQILGQGPKLLIQFQNNGVVDDSQLPKDRFSAERLKGVDSTLKIQPAKLEDSAVYLCASSLGRLGLKNTGELFFGEGSRLTVL.

Ten or more counts support this clonotype. The gene calls are TRBV5-1 and TRBJ1-1; no clear D. The V end was cut by 1 base, the J end by 0 bases, with 13 bases between. The CDR3 has 16 amino acids. The germline V gene has CDR1 SGHRS and CDR2 YFSETQ. The CDR3 bases are TGCGCCAGCAGCTTGACGGGATGGGGTATGAACACTGAAGCTTTCTTT. Protein product: CASSLTGWGMNTEAFF.

This rearrangement joins TRBV25-1 to TRBJ2-7; 7 bases match TRBD1. Trimming cost V 3 bases and J 2 bases; bases outside gene matches: 7. The CDR3 loop spans 15 amino acids. Germline CDR1 is MGHDK and CDR2 is SYGVNS. CDR3 in amino acids: CASSEGQPGTYEQYF. As DNA, the CDR3 is TGTGCCAGCAGTGAGGGACAGCCGGGAACCTACGAGCAGTACTTC.